This T cell receptor (beta chain) was retrieved from a study of T cells in narcolepsy. V was trimmed by 1 base and J by 4 bases, leaving 10 bases between them. The CDR3 totals 14 residues. CDR1 is SEHNR and CDR2 is FQNEAQ in the germline V gene (reference sequence). Repertoires were generated with immunoSEQ multiplex PCR, while TCRdb's copy carries only in-frame clones and drops some. The sample has some 23,000 clones, 84% seen once; the top ten hold about 1.3%. V usage is TRBV7-9 and J usage is TRBJ1-1; D may be TRBD1 (6 bases). Sequencing input: CD45RA- memory CD4+ T cells from PBMCs. This TCR came from a human donor with narcolepsy. CDR3 DNA sequence: TGTGCCAGCAGCTTAGAGACCAGGGGCACTGAAGCTTTCTTT. Its translation: CASSLETRGTEAFF.